A selection of T cell receptor beta chains follows, all from one sample in a study of shared clonotypes between healthy human individuals. TCRdb keeps only in-frame clones here, not all; method: immunoSEQ multiplex PCR. This sample has roughly 1,500,000 clones, with roughly 98% found just once. The sequenced material came from naive CD4+ T cells sorted from blood. The receptors originated from a man between 25 and 39 years old in good health. CDR3s include the opening cysteine and the closing phenylalanine or tryptophan. A D gene is named only where the DNA matches it firmly. Clone size is stated in some rows and not others, as once, few, many or a class when expanded.

NA	NA	13	TRBJ1-1	TRBV10-3	CAISEPGPTEAFF	TGTGCCATCAGTGAGCCGGGACCCACTGAAGCTTTCTTT
NA	TRBD2	17	TRBJ2-4	TRBV27	CASSQPGLAGDRNIQYF	TGTGCCAGCAGTCAGCCGGGACTAGCGGGAGACCGGAACATTCAGTACTTC
NA	TRBD2	15	TRBJ2-7	TRBV5-1	CASSLVPSGTYEQYF	TGCGCCAGCAGCTTGGTTCCTAGCGGGACCTACGAGCAGTACTTC
NA	TRBD1	15	TRBJ1-1	TRBV18	CASSPLVSGGTEAFF	TGTGCCAGCTCACCCTTGGTTTCAGGGGGCACTGAAGCTTTCTTT
NA	NA	15	TRBJ1-1	TRBV28	CASSLSGRAVPEAFF	TGTGCCAGCAGTTTATCTGGCAGAGCCGTTCCCGAAGCTTTCTTT
NA	TRBD2	14	TRBJ2-1	TRBV9	CASSLRGGLGEQFF	TGTGCCAGCAGCCTCCGCGGGGGTCTCGGTGAGCAGTTCTTC
NA	NA	15	TRBJ1-3	TRBV15	CATSSVTEIGNTIYF	TGTGCCACCAGCAGTGTAACAGAGATTGGAAACACCATATATTTT
NA	NA	13	TRBJ2-7	TRBV28	CASSSGVGYEQYF	TGTGCCAGCAGCTCCGGGGTGGGGTACGAGCAGTACTTC
NA	TRBD1	15	TRBJ2-5	TRBV7-2	CASSHRDRVEETQYF	TGTGCCAGCAGCCACAGGGACAGGGTGGAAGAGACCCAGTACTTC
NA	TRBD1	16	TRBJ1-5	TRBV27	CASRLTGGFGNQPQHF	TGTGCCAGCAGACTAACAGGGGGCTTTGGCAATCAGCCCCAGCATTTT
NA	TRBD1	14	TRBJ1-1	TRBV28	CASSFGDRGTEAFF	TGTGCCAGCAGTTTCGGGGACAGGGGTACTGAAGCTTTCTTT
NA	NA	13	TRBJ2-3	TRBV19	CASSIPGPDTQYF	TGTGCCAGTAGTATCCCGGGGCCAGATACGCAGTATTTT
NA	NA	18	TRBJ2-2	TRBV12-2	CASRLEGLAGANTGELFF	TGTGCAAGTCGCTTAGAGGGGTTAGCGGGGGCGAACACCGGGGAGCTGTTTTTT
NA	TRBD1	19	TRBJ2-5	TRBV23-1	CASSQSRGTGGLREETQYF	TGCGCCAGCAGTCAATCTCGTGGGACAGGGGGCTTGAGGGAAGAGACCCAGTACTTC
NA	TRBD1	15	TRBJ2-3	TRBV28	CASRRTGPSTDTQYF	TGTGCCAGCAGGAGGACAGGCCCTAGCACAGATACGCAGTATTTT
NA	TRBD2	14	TRBJ2-1	TRBV4-3	CASSQERTSYEQFF	TGCGCCAGCAGCCAAGAAAGGACTAGTTATGAGCAGTTCTTC
NA	TRBD1	14	TRBJ2-2	TRBV18	CASSPGQAAGELFF	TGTGCCAGCTCTCCGGGACAGGCTGCCGGGGAGCTGTTTTTT
NA	TRBD1	20	TRBJ2-6	TRBV18	CASSPRYRAKGATGANVLTF	TGTGCCAGCTCACCACGATATAGGGCGAAGGGGGCTACCGGGGCCAACGTCCTGACTTTC
NA	NA	14	TRBJ2-2	TRBV28	CASSFRGRTGELFF	TGTGCCAGCAGTTTCAGGGGAAGAACCGGGGAGCTGTTTTTT
NA	TRBD2	14	TRBJ2-3	TRBV29-1	CSVDGGAGTDTQYF	TGCAGCGTTGACGGGGGGGCTGGTACAGATACGCAGTATTTT
NA	TRBD2	15	TRBJ2-5	TRBV6-5	CASSFPVGGQETQYF	TGTGCCAGCAGCTTCCCGGTGGGGGGGCAAGAGACCCAGTACTTC
NA	NA	12	TRBJ2-5	TRBV5-5	CASSISRETQYF	TGTGCCAGCAGTATCTCGAGGGAGACCCAGTACTTC
NA	NA	13	TRBJ2-5	TRBV6-6	CASSYSAEETQYF	TGTGCCAGCAGTTACTCGGCGGAAGAGACCCAGTACTTC
NA	TRBD1	13	TRBJ1-2	TRBV27	CASSPPGTAHYTF	TGTGCCAGCAGTCCTCCCGGGACAGCCCATTACACCTTC
once	NA	14	TRBJ2-2	TRBV18	CASSPIPVPGELFF	TGTGCCAGCTCACCTATCCCGGTCCCCGGGGAGCTGTTTTTT
NA	NA	14	TRBJ2-7	TRBV27	CASSFEFQGTEQYF	TGTGCCAGCAGTTTTGAATTCCAGGGAACAGAGCAGTACTTC
NA	NA	16	TRBJ2-1	TRBV7-3	CASSLEGPGSYNEQFF	TGTGCCAGCAGCTTAGAGGGACCCGGCTCCTACAATGAGCAGTTCTTC
NA	NA	16	TRBJ2-1	TRBV29-1	CSVPGTGASSYNEQFF	TGCAGCGTCCCCGGGACGGGCGCCAGCTCCTACAATGAGCAGTTCTTC
NA	NA	12	TRBJ2-7	TRBV18	CASSPGSSGQYF	TGTGCCAGCTCACCAGGGTCCAGCGGGCAGTACTTC
NA	NA	13	TRBJ1-5	TRBV9	CASSRGEGQPQHF	TGTGCCAGCAGCCGAGGAGAGGGGCAGCCCCAGCATTTT
NA	NA	16	TRBJ2-1	TRBV5-4	CASRLDPAGLGNEQFF	TGTGCCAGCAGGCTAGATCCGGCTGGGCTCGGGAATGAGCAGTTCTTC
NA	NA	19	TRBJ2-3	TRBV13	CASSYYTGISGASTDTQYF	TGTGCCAGCAGCTACTACACCGGGATTAGCGGAGCCAGCACAGATACGCAGTATTTT
NA	TRBD2	15	TRBJ2-7	TRBV27	CASSLVTSGGLKQYF	TGTGCCAGCAGTTTGGTGACTAGCGGGGGTCTCAAGCAGTACTTC
NA	NA	14	TRBJ2-7	TRBV7-2	CASSFYGVSYEQYF	TGTGCCAGCAGCTTTTACGGGGTTTCCTACGAGCAGTACTTC
once	TRBD1	14	TRBJ2-5	TRBV5-1	CASSPRQGWETQYF	TGCGCCAGCAGCCCCAGACAGGGTTGGGAGACCCAGTACTTC
once	TRBD1	15	TRBJ2-7	TRBV6-5	CASTGTGRRSYEQYF	TGTGCCAGCACTGGGACAGGGAGAAGGTCCTACGAGCAGTACTTC
NA	NA	14	TRBJ2-3	TRBV6-5	CASRATASTDTQYF	TGTGCCAGCAGGGCGACGGCTAGCACAGATACGCAGTATTTT
NA	NA	15	TRBJ1-3	TRBV7-9	CASSPDGYSGNTIYF	TGTGCCAGCAGCCCTGACGGATACTCTGGAAACACCATATATTTT
NA	NA	15	TRBJ2-3	TRBV28	CASSRERHSTDTQYF	TGTGCCAGCAGTCGCGAACGTCATAGCACAGATACGCAGTATTTT
NA	TRBD1	16	TRBJ2-3	TRBV7-6	CASSTRRGTVTDTQYF	TGTGCCAGCAGCACCCGCAGGGGGACAGTCACAGATACGCAGTATTTT
NA	NA	17	TRBJ2-1	TRBV4-1	CASSQVSSDSSYNEQFF	TGCGCCAGCAGCCAAGTGTCTAGCGATAGCTCCTACAATGAGCAGTTCTTC
NA	TRBD1	15	TRBJ1-2	TRBV7-2	CASSPRQGTNYGYTF	TGTGCCAGCAGCCCTCGACAGGGGACTAACTATGGCTACACCTTC
NA	NA	14	TRBJ1-3	TRBV30	CAWSRGGSGNTIYF	TGTGCCTGGAGCCGGGGGGGCTCTGGAAACACCATATATTTT
once	TRBD2	13	TRBJ2-7	TRBV25-1	CASSLLAGDEQYF	TGTGCCAGCAGCCTCCTAGCGGGAGACGAGCAGTACTTC
NA	NA	14	TRBJ2-1	TRBV2	CASSEKGFYNEQFF	TGTGCCAGCAGTGAAAAGGGATTCTACAATGAGCAGTTCTTC
NA	NA	12	TRBJ1-2	TRBV28	CASSTANYGYTF	TGTGCCAGCAGCACAGCTAACTATGGCTACACCTTC
NA	TRBD2	12	TRBJ2-1	TRBV30	CAGGRGLHEQFF	TGTGCTGGCGGGAGAGGTCTTCATGAGCAGTTCTTC
NA	NA	15	TRBJ1-2	TRBV4-2	CASSQDRDVGGGYTF	TGTGCCAGCAGCCAAGATAGGGACGTCGGGGGAGGCTACACCTTC
NA	TRBD2	15	TRBJ2-7	TRBV6-5	CATSWAGGVPYEQYF	TGTGCCACCTCCTGGGCGGGAGGGGTTCCCTACGAGCAGTACTTC
NA	TRBD1	15	TRBJ1-5	TRBV28	CASTKDRSWGQPQHF	TGTGCCAGCACCAAGGACAGGTCCTGGGGTCAGCCCCAGCATTTT
NA	TRBD2	18	TRBJ2-3	TRBV5-1	CASSTPPGLREDTDTQYF	TGCGCCAGCAGCACCCCGCCGGGACTCCGGGAGGACACAGATACGCAGTATTTT
NA	NA	13	TRBJ1-3	TRBV28	CATARSSGNTIYF	TGTGCCACCGCACGAAGCTCTGGAAACACCATATATTTT
NA	TRBD1	15	TRBJ1-1	TRBV5-1	CASSLGDRPGGEAFF	TGCGCCAGCAGCTTGGGGGACAGGCCCGGTGGTGAAGCTTTCTTT
NA	TRBD2	15	TRBJ2-7	TRBV9	CASSVTSGGTYEQYF	TGTGCCAGCAGTGTAACTAGCGGGGGTACCTACGAGCAGTACTTC
NA	NA	13	TRBJ1-5	TRBV7-2	CASSLGGYQPQHF	TGTGCCAGCAGCTTAGGAGGGTATCAGCCCCAGCATTTT
NA	NA	14	TRBJ1-2	TRBV7-2	CASSLVTSGYGYTF	TGTGCCAGCAGCTTAGTGACCTCTGGCTATGGCTACACCTTC
NA	NA	13	TRBJ1-2	TRBV4-3	CASSQALTYGYTF	TGCGCCAGCAGCCAAGCCTTGACCTATGGCTACACCTTC
NA	NA	14	TRBJ2-1	TRBV28	CASSLPGRRNEQFF	TGTGCCAGCAGTTTACCGGGGAGGCGCAATGAGCAGTTCTTC
NA	NA	13	TRBJ2-3	TRBV6-5	CASSRLEADTQYF	TGTGCCAGCAGCCGACTAGAGGCAGATACGCAGTATTTT
NA	NA	18	TRBJ2-4	TRBV9	CASSVEPPQEGRRNIQYF	TGTGCCAGCAGCGTAGAACCCCCACAAGAGGGGAGGAGGAACATTCAGTACTTC